One and the same sample provided the 5 T cell receptor beta chains below, sequenced in a study of regulatory T cells in long-lasting Graves disease. CDR3-region Arm-PCR and iRepertoire HTBI primers produced the TCR beta libraries. TCRdb reanalysed the multiplex PCR reads using MiXCR and keeps one entry per CDR3 protein. The table lists some 250,000 distinct CDR3 sequences, about a sixth of them singletons. The time point: newly diagnosed GD, antithyroid drugs for less than 3 months. PBMC-extracted RNA yielded the TCR library. This sample comprised peripheral blood mononuclear cells (PBMCs), obtained at new diagnosis, from a patient treated with antithyroid drugs. The receptors derive from a female donor with Graves disease.

The gene calls are TRBV7-9 and TRBJ2-3, with TRBD2 matching 10 bases. In germline, CDR1 is SEHNR, CDR2 FQNEAQ (reference sequence). The trim removed 5 bases at V and 0 bases at J, leaving 2 bases unmatched. CDR3 length: 15 residues. The CDR3, as DNA: TGTGCCAGCAGCAAGACTAGCGGGAGCACAGATACGCAGTATTTT. It codes for CASSKTSGSTDTQYF.

This clonotype was picked up many times. The V gene is TRBV24-1, the J gene TRBJ2-1; 8 nucleotides line up with TRBD2. The CDR3 sequence is 16 residues long. Trimming removed 2 bases from V and 7 bases from J; junction bases left unmatched: 9. Germline V lookup: CDR1 KGHDR, CDR2 SFDVKD. The CDR3 DNA sequence: TGTGCCACCAGTGATTGGGGAGCGGGAGATAAAAATGAGCAGTTCTTC. It is translated as CATSDWGAGDKNEQFF.

The V gene is TRBV28, the J gene TRBJ1-3, with 8 nucleotides matching TRBD1. The trim removed 11 bases at V and 4 bases at J, leaving 13 bases unmatched. Germline V gene sequence: CDR1 MDHEN, CDR2 SYDVKM. The CDR3 extends over 15 amino acids. The CDR3 coding sequence is TGTGCCGACAGTTTACCCACAGGGGGAGGAAACACCATATATTTT. Protein product: CADSLPTGGGNTIYF.

The rearrangement uses TRBV7-9 and TRBJ2-3, with TRBD2 matching over 10 bases. Trimming took 5 bases from V and 2 from J; bases not matched to a gene: 7. The CDR3 has 16 amino acids. Germline V gene sequence: CDR1 SEHNR, CDR2 FQNEAQ (reference sequence). Here the CDR3 DNA reads TGTGCCAGCAGCGCCCGGCTAGCGGGAGCCACAGATACGCAGTATTTT. It specifies CASSARLAGATDTQYF.

This clonotype came up many times. V usage is TRBV6-1 and J usage is TRBJ1-4; 7 positions agree with TRBD1. The length of the CDR3 is 15 residues. The V gene's germline CDR1 is MNHNS and CDR2 SASEGT. V dropped 6 bases and J dropped 8; count of bases not matched to a gene: 12. The CDR3 DNA follows: TGTGCCAGCAGGTCCCTCGACAGGGAGGACGAAAAACTGTTTTTT. Residues: CASRSLDREDEKLFF.